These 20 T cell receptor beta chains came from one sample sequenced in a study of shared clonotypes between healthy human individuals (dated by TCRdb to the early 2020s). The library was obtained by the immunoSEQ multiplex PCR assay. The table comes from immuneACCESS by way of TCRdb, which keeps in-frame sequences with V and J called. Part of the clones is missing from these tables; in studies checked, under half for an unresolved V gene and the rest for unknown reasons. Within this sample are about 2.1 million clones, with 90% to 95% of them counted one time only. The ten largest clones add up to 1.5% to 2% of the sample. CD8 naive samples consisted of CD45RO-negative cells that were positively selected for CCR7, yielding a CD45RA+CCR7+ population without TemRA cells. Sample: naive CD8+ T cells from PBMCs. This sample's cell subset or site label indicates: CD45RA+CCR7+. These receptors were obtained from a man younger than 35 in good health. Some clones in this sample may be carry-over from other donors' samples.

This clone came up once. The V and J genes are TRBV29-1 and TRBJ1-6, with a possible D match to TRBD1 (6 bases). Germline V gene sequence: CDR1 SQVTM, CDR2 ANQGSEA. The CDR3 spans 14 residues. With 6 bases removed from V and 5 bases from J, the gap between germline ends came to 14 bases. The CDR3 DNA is TGCAGCGTCCTGACAGGTTTACATAATTCACCCCTCCACTTT. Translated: CSVLTGLHNSPLHF.

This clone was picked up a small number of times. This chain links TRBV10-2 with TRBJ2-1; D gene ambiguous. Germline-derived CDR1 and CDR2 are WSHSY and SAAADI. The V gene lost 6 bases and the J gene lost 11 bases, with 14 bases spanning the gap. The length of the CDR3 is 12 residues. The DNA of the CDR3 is TGCGCCAGCAGATCCGACCTACATCAGCAGTTCTTC. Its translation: CASRSDLHQQFF.

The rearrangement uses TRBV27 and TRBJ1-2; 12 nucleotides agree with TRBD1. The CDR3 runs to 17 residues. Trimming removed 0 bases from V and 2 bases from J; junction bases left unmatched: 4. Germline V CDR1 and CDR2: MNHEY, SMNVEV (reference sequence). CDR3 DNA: TGTGCCAGCAGTTTATCGGGACAGGGGGCAACAAACTATGGCTACACCTTC. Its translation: CASSLSGQGATNYGYTF.

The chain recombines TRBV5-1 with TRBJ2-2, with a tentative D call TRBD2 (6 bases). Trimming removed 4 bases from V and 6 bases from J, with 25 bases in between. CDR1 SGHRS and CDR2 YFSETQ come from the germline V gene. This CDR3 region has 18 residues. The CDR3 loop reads CASSQGQTIAVVSGELFF. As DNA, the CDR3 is TGCGCCAGCAGCCAGGGCCAAACTATAGCGGTTGTTTCCGGGGAGCTGTTTTTT.

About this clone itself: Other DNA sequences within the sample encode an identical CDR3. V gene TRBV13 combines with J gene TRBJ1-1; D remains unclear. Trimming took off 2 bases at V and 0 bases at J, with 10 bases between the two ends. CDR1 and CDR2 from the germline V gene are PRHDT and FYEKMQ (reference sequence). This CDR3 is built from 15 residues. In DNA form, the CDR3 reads TGTGCCAGCAGCTTATCCCAGAGCTTGAACACTGAAGCTTTCTTT. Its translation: CASSLSQSLNTEAFF.

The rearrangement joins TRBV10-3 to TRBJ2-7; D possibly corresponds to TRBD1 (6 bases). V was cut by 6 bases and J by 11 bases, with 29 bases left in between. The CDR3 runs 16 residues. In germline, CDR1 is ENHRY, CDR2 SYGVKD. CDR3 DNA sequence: TGTGCCATCAGCGATTTCACTACAGGGAATGGGATTGTGGAGTACTTC. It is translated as CAISDFTTGNGIVEYF.

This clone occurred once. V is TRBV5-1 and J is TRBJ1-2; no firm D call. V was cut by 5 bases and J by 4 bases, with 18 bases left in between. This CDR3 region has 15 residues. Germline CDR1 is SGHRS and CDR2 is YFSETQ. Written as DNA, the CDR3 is TGCGCCAGCAGACCGTCGTCGTCGGAGGGCTATGGCTACACCTTC. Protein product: CASRPSSSEGYGYTF.

The CDR3 here is CASSEEGWAGGYTF. CDR3 bases: TGCGCCAGCAGTGAGGAGGGGTGGGCTGGTGGCTACACCTTC. This sequence joins TRBV10-2 and TRBJ1-2; the D gene is possibly TRBD1 (5 bases). Trimming pared 2 bases from V and 7 bases from J, leaving 14 bases between. CDR3 length: 14 residues. Germline CDR1 is WSHSY and CDR2 is SAAADI.

The CDR3: CASSFLMVGNEQYF. The DNA of the CDR3 is TGTGCCAGCAGTTTCCTCATGGTTGGAAACGAGCAGTACTTC. The genes are TRBV28 and TRBJ2-7; the D is unclear. The CDR3 contains 14 residues. The germline V gene encodes CDR1 MDHEN and CDR2 SYDVKM. The germline V and J ends were trimmed by 3 bases and 5 bases, with 14 bases remaining between them.

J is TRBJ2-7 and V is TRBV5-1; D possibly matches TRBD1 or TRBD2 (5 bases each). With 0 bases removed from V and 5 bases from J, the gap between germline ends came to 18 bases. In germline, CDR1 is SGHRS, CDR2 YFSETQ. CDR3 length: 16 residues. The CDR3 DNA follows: TGCGCCAGCAGCTTGGGGGACGTGGGGTTATCCCACGAGCAGTACTTC. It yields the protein CASSLGDVGLSHEQYF.

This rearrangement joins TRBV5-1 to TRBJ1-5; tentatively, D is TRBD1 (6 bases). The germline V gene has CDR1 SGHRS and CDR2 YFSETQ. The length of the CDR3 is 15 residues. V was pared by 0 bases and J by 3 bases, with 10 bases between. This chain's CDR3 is CASSLEGGINQPQHF. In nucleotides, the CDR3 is TGCGCCAGCAGCTTGGAGGGGGGGATCAATCAGCCCCAGCATTTT. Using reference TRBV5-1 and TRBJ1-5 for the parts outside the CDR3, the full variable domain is KAGVTQTPRYLIKTRGQQVTLSCSPISGHRSVSWYQQTPGQGLQFLFEYFSETQRNKGNFPGRFSGRQFSNSRSEMNVSTLELGDSALYLCASSLEGGINQPQHFGDGTRLSIL.

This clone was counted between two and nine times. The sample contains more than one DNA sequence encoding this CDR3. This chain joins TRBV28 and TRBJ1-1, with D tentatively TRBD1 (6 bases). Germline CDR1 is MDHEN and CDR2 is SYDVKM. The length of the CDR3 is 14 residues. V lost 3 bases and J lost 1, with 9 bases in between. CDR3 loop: CASSLSRGNTEAFF. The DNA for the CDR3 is TGTGCCAGCAGTTTGTCCAGGGGGAACACTGAAGCTTTCTTT.

The chain's CDR3 is CASSLVQGGITEAFF. The DNA for the CDR3 is TGTGCCAGCAGCTTAGTTCAGGGAGGAATCACTGAAGCTTTCTTT. The genes are TRBV7-8 and TRBJ1-1; D possibly corresponds to TRBD1 (5 bases). The CDR3 consists of 15 residues. In germline, CDR1 is SGHVS, CDR2 FQNEAQ. Between the trimmed V and J ends, which lost 1 base and 4 bases, there was a span of 13 bases.

CDR3 in amino acids: CASSLRQVGGYTF. DNA of the CDR3: TGTGCCAGCAGCTTACGACAGGTCGGTGGCTACACCTTC. The chain combines TRBV7-8 with TRBJ1-2; a weak D match, TRBD1 (6 bases). With 2 bases removed from V and 7 bases from J, the gap between germline ends came to 11 bases. The germline gives CDR1 SGHVS, CDR2 FQNEAQ. There are 13 residues in the CDR3.

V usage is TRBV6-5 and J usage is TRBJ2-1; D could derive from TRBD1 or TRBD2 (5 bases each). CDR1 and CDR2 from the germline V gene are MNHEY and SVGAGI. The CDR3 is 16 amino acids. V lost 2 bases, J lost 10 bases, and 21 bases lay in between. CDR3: CASSYTPRAEGLEQFF. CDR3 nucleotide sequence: TGTGCCAGCAGTTACACGCCCCGGGCCGAGGGGCTCGAGCAGTTCTTC.

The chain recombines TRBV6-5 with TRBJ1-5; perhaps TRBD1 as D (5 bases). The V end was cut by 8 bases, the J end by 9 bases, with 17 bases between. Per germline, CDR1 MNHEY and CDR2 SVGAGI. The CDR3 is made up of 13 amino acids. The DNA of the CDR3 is TGTGCCAGCCTTCTGTGGGGCTGGGGGCCCCAGCATTTT. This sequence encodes CASLLWGWGPQHF.

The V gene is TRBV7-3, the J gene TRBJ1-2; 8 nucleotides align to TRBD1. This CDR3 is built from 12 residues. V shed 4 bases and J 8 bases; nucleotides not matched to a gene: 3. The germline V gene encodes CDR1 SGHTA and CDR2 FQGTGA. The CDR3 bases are TGTGCCAGCAGCTCCACAGGGGGAGGCTACACCTTC. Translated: CASSSTGGGYTF.

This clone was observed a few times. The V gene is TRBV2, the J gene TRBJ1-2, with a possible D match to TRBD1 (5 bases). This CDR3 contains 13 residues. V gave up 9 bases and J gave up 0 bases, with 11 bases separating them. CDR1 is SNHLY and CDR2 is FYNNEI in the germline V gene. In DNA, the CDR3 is TGTGCCAGACCGACAGAGTCTAACTATGGCTACACCTTC. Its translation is CARPTESNYGYTF. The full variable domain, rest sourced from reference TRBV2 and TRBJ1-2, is EPEVTQTPSHQVTQMGQEVILRCVPISNHLYFYWYRQILGQKVEFLVSFYNNEISEKSEIFDDQFSVERPDGSNFTLKIRSTKLEDSAMYFCARPTESNYGYTFGSGTRLTVV.

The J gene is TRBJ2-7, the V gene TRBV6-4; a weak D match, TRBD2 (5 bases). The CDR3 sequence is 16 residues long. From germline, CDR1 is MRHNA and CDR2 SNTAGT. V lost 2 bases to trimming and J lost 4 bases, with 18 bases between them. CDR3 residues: CASSDGGRGPEYEQYF. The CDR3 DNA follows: TGTGCCAGCAGTGACGGTGGGCGAGGGCCGGAATACGAGCAGTACTTC.

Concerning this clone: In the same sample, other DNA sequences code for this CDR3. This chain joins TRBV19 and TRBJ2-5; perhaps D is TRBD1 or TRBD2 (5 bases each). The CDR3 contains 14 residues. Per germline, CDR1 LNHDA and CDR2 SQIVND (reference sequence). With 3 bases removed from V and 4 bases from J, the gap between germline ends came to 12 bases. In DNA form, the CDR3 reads TGTGCCAGTAGTATCAGGGACCTGGGAGAGACCCAGTACTTC. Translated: CASSIRDLGETQYF.